This TCR beta chain was obtained from a study of cytomegalovirus exposure and HLA in healthy donors. The PCR ran on 60 Vbeta and 13 Jbeta primers. Produced via immunoSEQ multiplex PCR; TCRdb's table is partial and in-frame only. This sample has approximately 140,000 clones, with roughly three quarters found just once. There are 13 residues in the CDR3. Germline lookup yields CDR1 SGDLS and CDR2 YYNGEE. With 2 bases removed from V and 8 bases from J, the gap between germline ends came to 13 bases. The sample holds one count of this clone. This sequence originates from a male donor in good health and CMV-seronegative. The specimen was PBMCs. This chain uses TRBV9 with TRBJ1-2, with D perhaps TRBD1 (5 bases). The CDR3 region is CASSVGGLGGYTF. The CDR3, as DNA: TGTGCCAGCAGCGTGGGGGGACTGGGAGGCTACACCTTC. Combining the CDR3 with reference TRBV9 and TRBJ1-2 gives the whole variable domain DSGVTQTPKHLITATGQRVTLRCSPRSGDLSVYWYQQSLDQGLQFLIQYYNGEERAKGNILERFSAQQFPDLHSELNLSSLELGDSALYFCASSVGGLGGYTFGSGTRLTVV.